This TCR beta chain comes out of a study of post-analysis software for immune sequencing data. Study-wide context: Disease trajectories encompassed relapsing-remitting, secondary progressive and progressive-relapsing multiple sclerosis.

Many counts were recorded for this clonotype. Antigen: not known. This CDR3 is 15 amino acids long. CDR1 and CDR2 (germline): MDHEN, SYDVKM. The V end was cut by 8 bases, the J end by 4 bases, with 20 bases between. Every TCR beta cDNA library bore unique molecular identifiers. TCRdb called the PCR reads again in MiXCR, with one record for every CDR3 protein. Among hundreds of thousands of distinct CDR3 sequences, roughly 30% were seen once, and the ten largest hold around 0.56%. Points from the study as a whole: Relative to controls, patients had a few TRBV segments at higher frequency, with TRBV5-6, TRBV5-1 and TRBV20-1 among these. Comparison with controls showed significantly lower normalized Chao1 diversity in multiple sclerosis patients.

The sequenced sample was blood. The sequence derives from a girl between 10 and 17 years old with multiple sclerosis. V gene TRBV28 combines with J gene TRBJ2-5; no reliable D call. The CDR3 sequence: CASARAGSRAETQYF. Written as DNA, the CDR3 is TGTGCCAGCGCCCGCGCAGGTTCAAGGGCAGAGACCCAGTACTTC.